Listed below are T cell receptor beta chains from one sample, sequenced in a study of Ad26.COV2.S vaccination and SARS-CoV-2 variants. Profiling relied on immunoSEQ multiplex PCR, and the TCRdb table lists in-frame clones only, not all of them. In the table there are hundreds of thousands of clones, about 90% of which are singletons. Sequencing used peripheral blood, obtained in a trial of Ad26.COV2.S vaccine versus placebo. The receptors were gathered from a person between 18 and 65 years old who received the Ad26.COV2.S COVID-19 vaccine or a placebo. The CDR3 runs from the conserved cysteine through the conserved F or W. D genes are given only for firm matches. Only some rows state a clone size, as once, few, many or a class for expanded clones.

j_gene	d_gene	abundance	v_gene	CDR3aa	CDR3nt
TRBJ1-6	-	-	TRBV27	CASSFWGDISPLHF	TGTGCCAGCAGCTTTTGGGGAGACATTTCACCCCTCCACTTT
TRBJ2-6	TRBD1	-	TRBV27	CASAATQGKISGANVLTF	TGTGCCAGCGCGGCCACACAGGGGAAAATCTCTGGGGCCAACGTCCTGACTTTC
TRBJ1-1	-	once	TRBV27	CASSLQGRVTEAFF	TGTGCCAGCAGTTTACAGGGTCGAGTCACTGAAGCTTTCTTT
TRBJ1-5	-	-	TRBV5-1	CASSLSDSNQPQHF	TGCGCCAGCAGCTTATCCGATAGCAATCAGCCCCAGCATTTT
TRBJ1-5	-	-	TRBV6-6	CASSPSGQPQHF	TGTGCCAGCAGTCCGAGCGGACAGCCCCAGCATTTT
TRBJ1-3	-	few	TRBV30	CAFDSFSGNTIYF	TGTGCCTTCGACAGCTTCTCTGGAAACACCATATATTTT
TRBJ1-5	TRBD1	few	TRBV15	CATSNQGESNQPQHF	TGTGCCACCAGCAATCAGGGGGAATCCAATCAGCCCCAGCATTTT
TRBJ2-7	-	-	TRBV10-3	CAISESMGTYEQYF	TGTGCCATCAGTGAGTCCATGGGGACCTACGAGCAGTACTTC
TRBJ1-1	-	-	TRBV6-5	CASSKDRTDTEAFF	TGTGCCAGCAGCAAAGACAGGACCGACACTGAAGCTTTCTTT
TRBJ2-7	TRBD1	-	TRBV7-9	CASSLDRGSYEQYF	TGTGCCAGCAGCTTAGACAGGGGCTCCTACGAGCAGTACTTC
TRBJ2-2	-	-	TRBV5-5	CASSLVGTNTGELFF	TGTGCCAGCAGCTTGGTTGGTACGAACACCGGGGAGCTGTTTTTT
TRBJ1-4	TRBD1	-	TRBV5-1	CASSFEQGERTNEKLFF	TGCGCCAGCAGCTTTGAACAGGGGGAAAGGACTAATGAAAAACTGTTTTTT
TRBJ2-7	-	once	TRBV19	CASRKQDRSRQYF	TGTGCCAGTAGGAAACAAGACAGGTCTCGACAGTACTTC
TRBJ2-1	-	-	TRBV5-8	CASSLETVRFF	TGTGCCAGCAGCTTGGAGACTGTCCGGTTCTTC
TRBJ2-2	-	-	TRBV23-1	CASSLRWPANTGELFF	TGCGCCAGCAGTCTCAGGTGGCCAGCGAACACCGGGGAGCTGTTTTTT
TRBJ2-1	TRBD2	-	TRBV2	CASRGLAGWNYNEQFF	TGTGCCAGCAGGGGACTAGCGGGATGGAATTACAATGAGCAGTTCTTC
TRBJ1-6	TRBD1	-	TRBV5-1	CAKDRGRSPLHF	TGCGCCAAGGACAGGGGCAGGTCACCCCTCCACTTT
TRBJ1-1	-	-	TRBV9	CASRQGDGNTEAFF	TGTGCCAGCAGACAGGGTGACGGGAACACTGAAGCTTTCTTT
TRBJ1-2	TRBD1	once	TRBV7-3	CASSSGQGRSDYTF	TGTGCCAGCAGCTCCGGACAGGGGCGTTCAGATTACACCTTC
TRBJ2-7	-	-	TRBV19	CASSITATYEQYF	TGTGCCAGTAGTATCACGGCAACCTACGAGCAGTACTTC
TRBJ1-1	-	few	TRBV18	CASSLSSPNTEAFF	TGTGCCAGCTCCCTATCGTCACCGAACACTGAAGCTTTCTTT
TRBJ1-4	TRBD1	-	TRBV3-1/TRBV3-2	CASSQGDRGLNEKLFF	TGTGCCAGCAGCCAGGGAGACAGGGGATTGAATGAAAAACTGTTTTTT
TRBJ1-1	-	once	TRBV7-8	CASSLGGNGEAFF	TGTGCCAGCAGCTTAGGGGGGAATGGTGAAGCTTTCTTT
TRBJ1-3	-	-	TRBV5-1	CASSLAVSGGPGNTIYF	TGCGCCAGCAGCTTGGCAGTCTCGGGGGGCCCTGGAAACACCATATATTTT
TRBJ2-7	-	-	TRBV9	CASSRVPEPYEQYF	TGTGCCAGCAGCCGCGTACCAGAACCCTACGAGCAGTACTTC
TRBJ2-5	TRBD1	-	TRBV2	CASERTGFETQYF	TGTGCCAGCGAGAGGACAGGGTTCGAGACCCAGTACTTC
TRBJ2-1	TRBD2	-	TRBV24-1	CATSDLAGDDEQFF	TGTGCCACCAGTGACCTAGCGGGCGACGATGAGCAGTTCTTC
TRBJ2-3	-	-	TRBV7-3	CASSPRRGSDTQYF	TGTGCCAGCAGCCCTAGAAGGGGGTCAGATACGCAGTATTTT
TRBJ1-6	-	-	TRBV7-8	CASSLRRDSPLHF	TGTGCCAGCAGCCTCCGACGGGACTCACCCCTCCACTTT
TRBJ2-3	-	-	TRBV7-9	CASSPAGQSSTDTQYF	TGTGCCAGCAGCCCGGCAGGACAGTCTAGCACAGATACGCAGTATTTT
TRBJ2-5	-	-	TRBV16	CASSREWETQYF	TGTGCCAGCAGCCGGGAATGGGAGACCCAGTACTTC